This TCR beta chain was sequenced in a study of cytomegalovirus exposure and HLA in healthy donors. With 60 Vbeta and 13 Jbeta primers, the PCR was carried out. TCRdb keeps only in-frame clones here, not all; method: immunoSEQ multiplex PCR. Counted here are roughly 170,000 clones, roughly four fifths occurring once; the ten biggest clones make up roughly 5%. This clonotype was obtained from a girl between 10 and 17 years old in good health and CMV-seropositive. The specimen was PBMCs.

The CDR3 loop is CASSVNRGPYEQYF. For the CDR3, the DNA is TGTGCCAGCAGCGTAAACAGGGGGCCCTACGAGCAGTACTTC. This chain links TRBV9 with TRBJ2-5; 9 bases align to TRBD1. The DNA end is a closer match to TRBJ2-7, so the J assignment may be wrong. Germline V CDR1 and CDR2: SGDLS, YYNGEE. The CDR3 contains 14 residues.